This is a list of T cell receptor beta chains from one sample in a study of blood T cell repertoires in COVID-19. Libraries were prepared by immunoSEQ multiplex PCR; TCRdb keeps only in-frame clonotypes and omits some of them. The profile shows some 71,000 clones, around 84% of them singletons. Material: peripheral blood. The receptors were sampled from a woman in her 70s with acute or convalescent COVID-19. The CDR3 runs from the conserved cysteine through the conserved F or W. Fields, in order: D gene, J gene, V gene, clone size, CDR3 protein, CDR3 DNA. A D gene is named only where the DNA matches it firmly. Rows may omit the clone size; those that give it use once, few, many or a size class.

d_call: TRBD2
j_call: TRBJ2-1
v_call: TRBV10-1
clone_size: -
cdr3_aa: CASSESTSGHPNNEQFF
cdr3_nt: TGCGCCAGCAGTGAGTCGACTAGCGGACACCCTAACAATGAGCAGTTCTTC

d_call: -
j_call: TRBJ2-3
v_call: TRBV6-5
clone_size: -
cdr3_aa: CAPRVGGKIDTQYF
cdr3_nt: TGTGCTCCCAGGGTAGGAGGGAAGATAGATACGCAGTATTTT

d_call: TRBD2
j_call: TRBJ2-1
v_call: TRBV6-2/TRBV6-3
clone_size: -
cdr3_aa: CASSYPTSGSDNEQFF
cdr3_nt: TGTGCCAGCAGTTACCCAACTAGCGGGTCAGACAATGAGCAGTTCTTC

d_call: TRBD2
j_call: TRBJ2-3
v_call: TRBV29-1
clone_size: -
cdr3_aa: CSVVASGATDTQYF
cdr3_nt: TGCAGCGTTGTTGCTAGCGGGGCCACAGATACGCAGTATTTT

d_call: -
j_call: TRBJ1-1
v_call: TRBV28
clone_size: -
cdr3_aa: CASSLAGKGSEAFF
cdr3_nt: TGTGCCAGCAGTTTAGCGGGGAAGGGCTCTGAAGCTTTCTTT

d_call: -
j_call: TRBJ1-4
v_call: TRBV19
clone_size: -
cdr3_aa: CASSIGGSTNEKLFF
cdr3_nt: TGTGCCAGTAGTATAGGGGGCTCAACTAATGAAAAACTGTTTTTT

d_call: -
j_call: TRBJ1-3
v_call: TRBV30
clone_size: -
cdr3_aa: CAWSQDNEVNTIYF
cdr3_nt: TGTGCCTGGAGTCAGGACAATGAAGTAAACACCATATATTTT

d_call: -
j_call: TRBJ2-4
v_call: TRBV6-1
clone_size: -
cdr3_aa: CASSETGNIQYF
cdr3_nt: TGTGCCAGCAGTGAGACAGGAAACATTCAGTACTTC

d_call: -
j_call: TRBJ2-1
v_call: TRBV19
clone_size: -
cdr3_aa: CASSPGDNFEQFF
cdr3_nt: TGTGCCAGTAGCCCAGGGGACAACTTTGAGCAGTTCTTC

d_call: -
j_call: TRBJ2-3
v_call: TRBV2
clone_size: once
cdr3_aa: CASSDRVDYTDTQYF
cdr3_nt: TGTGCCAGCAGTGACCGTGTGGACTACACAGATACGCAGTATTTT

d_call: TRBD2
j_call: TRBJ2-1
v_call: TRBV7-6
clone_size: -
cdr3_aa: CASSLSPSGINEQFF
cdr3_nt: TGTGCCAGCAGCTTGAGTCCTAGCGGGATCAATGAGCAGTTCTTC

d_call: -
j_call: TRBJ1-6
v_call: TRBV5-1
clone_size: few
cdr3_aa: CASSEGTLFSPLHF
cdr3_nt: TGCGCCAGCAGCGAGGGGACATTGTTCTCACCCCTCCACTTT

d_call: -
j_call: TRBJ1-2
v_call: TRBV7-2
clone_size: -
cdr3_aa: CASSSPRDLRSYTF
cdr3_nt: TGTGCCAGCAGCTCCCCCCGCGACTTAAGGAGCTACACCTTC

d_call: TRBD1
j_call: TRBJ2-1
v_call: TRBV6-1
clone_size: medium-sized
cdr3_aa: CASREGQGVYNEQFF
cdr3_nt: TGTGCCAGCAGAGAAGGACAGGGGGTCTACAATGAGCAGTTCTTC

d_call: -
j_call: TRBJ2-1
v_call: TRBV27
clone_size: once
cdr3_aa: CASSLATPYNEQFF
cdr3_nt: TGTGCCAGCAGTTTAGCCACTCCGTACAATGAGCAGTTCTTC

d_call: TRBD2
j_call: TRBJ2-3
v_call: TRBV6-6
clone_size: few
cdr3_aa: CASRLAGADTDTQYF
cdr3_nt: TGTGCCAGCAGACTAGCGGGAGCCGACACAGATACGCAGTATTTT

d_call: TRBD2
j_call: TRBJ2-5
v_call: TRBV11-2
clone_size: -
cdr3_aa: CASSISTSGGYQETQYF
cdr3_nt: TGTGCCAGCAGCATTAGTACTAGCGGGGGTTACCAAGAGACCCAGTACTTC

d_call: -
j_call: TRBJ1-1
v_call: TRBV6-5
clone_size: -
cdr3_aa: CATIDSLNTEAFF
cdr3_nt: TGTGCCACCATAGACAGTTTGAACACTGAAGCTTTCTTT

d_call: -
j_call: TRBJ1-1
v_call: TRBV5-3
clone_size: -
cdr3_aa: CARSSGPSAPNTEAFF
cdr3_nt: TGTGCCAGAAGCTCGGGTCCCTCGGCACCGAACACTGAAGCTTTCTTT

d_call: TRBD1
j_call: TRBJ1-5
v_call: TRBV28
clone_size: -
cdr3_aa: CASSGGLQPQHF
cdr3_nt: TGTGCCAGTTCAGGGGGCCTTCAGCCCCAGCATTTT

d_call: -
j_call: TRBJ2-7
v_call: TRBV6-5
clone_size: -
cdr3_aa: CASSRLRAGWTEQYF
cdr3_nt: TGTGCCAGCAGTCGCCTGAGGGCCGGTTGGACCGAGCAGTACTTC

d_call: -
j_call: TRBJ2-2
v_call: TRBV6-1
clone_size: -
cdr3_aa: CASSVQVPGDTGELFF
cdr3_nt: TGTGCCAGCAGTGTTCAAGTGCCAGGGGACACCGGGGAGCTGTTTTTT

d_call: -
j_call: TRBJ2-5
v_call: TRBV7-8
clone_size: -
cdr3_aa: CASSLSVRDFQETQYF
cdr3_nt: TGTGCCAGCAGCTTATCCGTCCGGGACTTCCAAGAGACCCAGTACTTC

d_call: -
j_call: TRBJ1-6
v_call: TRBV6-1
clone_size: few
cdr3_aa: CASSEARNSPLHF
cdr3_nt: TGTGCCAGCAGTGAAGCACGGAATTCACCCCTCCACTTT

d_call: -
j_call: TRBJ1-1
v_call: TRBV5-4
clone_size: -
cdr3_aa: CASSFRGRATEAFF
cdr3_nt: TGTGCCAGCAGCTTTAGGGGTCGGGCCACTGAAGCTTTCTTT

d_call: TRBD2
j_call: TRBJ2-7
v_call: TRBV7-2
clone_size: few
cdr3_aa: CASSSGTTPYEQYF
cdr3_nt: TGTGCCAGCAGTTCCGGGACTACCCCCTACGAGCAGTACTTC